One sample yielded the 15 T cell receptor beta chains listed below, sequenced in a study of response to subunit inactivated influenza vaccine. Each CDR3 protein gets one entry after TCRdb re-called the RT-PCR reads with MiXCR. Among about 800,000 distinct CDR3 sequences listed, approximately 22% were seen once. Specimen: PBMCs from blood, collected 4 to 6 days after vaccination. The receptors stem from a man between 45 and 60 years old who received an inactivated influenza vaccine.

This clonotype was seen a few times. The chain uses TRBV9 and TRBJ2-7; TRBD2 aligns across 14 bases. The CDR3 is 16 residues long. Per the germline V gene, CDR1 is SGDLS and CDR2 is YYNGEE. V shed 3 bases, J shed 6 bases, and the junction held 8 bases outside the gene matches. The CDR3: CASSAGTSGRFAEQYF. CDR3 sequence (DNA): TGTGCCAGCAGCGCCGGGACTAGCGGGAGATTTGCCGAGCAGTACTTC.

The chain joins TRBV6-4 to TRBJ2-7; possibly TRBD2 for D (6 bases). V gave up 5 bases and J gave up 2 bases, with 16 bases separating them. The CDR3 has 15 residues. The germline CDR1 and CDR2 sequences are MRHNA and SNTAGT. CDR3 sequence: CASSSGTPKTYEQYF. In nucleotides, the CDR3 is TGTGCCAGCAGTTCCGGGACTCCCAAGACCTACGAGCAGTACTTC.

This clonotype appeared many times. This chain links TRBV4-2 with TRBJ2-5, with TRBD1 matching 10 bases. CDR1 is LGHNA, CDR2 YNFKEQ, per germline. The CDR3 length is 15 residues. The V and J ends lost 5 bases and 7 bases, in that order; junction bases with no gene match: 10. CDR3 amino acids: CASSFGTGEGGTQYF. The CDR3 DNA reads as TGTGCCAGCAGCTTCGGGACAGGGGAAGGGGGGACCCAGTACTTC.

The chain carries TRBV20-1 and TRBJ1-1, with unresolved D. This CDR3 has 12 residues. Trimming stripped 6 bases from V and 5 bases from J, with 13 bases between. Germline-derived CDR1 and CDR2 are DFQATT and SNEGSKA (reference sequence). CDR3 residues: CSAQLVRTEAFF. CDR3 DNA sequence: TGCAGTGCCCAGTTAGTGAGAACTGAAGCTTTCTTT.

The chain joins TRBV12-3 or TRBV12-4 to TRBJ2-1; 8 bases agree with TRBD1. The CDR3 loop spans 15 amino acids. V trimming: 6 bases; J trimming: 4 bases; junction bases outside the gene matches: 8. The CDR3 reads CASRNGQGFYNEQFF. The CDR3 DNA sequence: TGTGCCAGCAGGAATGGACAGGGATTTTACAATGAGCAGTTCTTC.

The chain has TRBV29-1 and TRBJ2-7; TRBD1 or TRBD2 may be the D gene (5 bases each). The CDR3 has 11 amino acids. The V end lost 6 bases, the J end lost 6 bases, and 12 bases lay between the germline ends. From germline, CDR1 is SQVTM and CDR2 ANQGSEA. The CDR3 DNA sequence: TGCAGCGTCGCCGGGGCAGTCGAGCAGTACTTC. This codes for CSVAGAVEQYF.

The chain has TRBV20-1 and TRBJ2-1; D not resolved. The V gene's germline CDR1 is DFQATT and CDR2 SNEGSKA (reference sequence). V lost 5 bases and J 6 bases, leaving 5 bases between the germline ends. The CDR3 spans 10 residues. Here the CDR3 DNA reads TGCAGTGCTCATTTCAATGAGCAGTTCTTC. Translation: CSAHFNEQFF.

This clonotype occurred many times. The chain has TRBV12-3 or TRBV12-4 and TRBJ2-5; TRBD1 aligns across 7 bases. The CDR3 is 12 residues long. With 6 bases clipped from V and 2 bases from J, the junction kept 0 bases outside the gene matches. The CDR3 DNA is TGTGCCAGCAGGACAGGGCAAGAGACCCAGTACTTC. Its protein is CASRTGQETQYF.

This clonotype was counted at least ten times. Here the CDR3 reads CASSLIAASYEQYF. DNA for the CDR3: TGTGCCAGCAGTTTGATAGCGGCTTCCTACGAGCAGTACTTC. The V call is TRBV27, the J call TRBJ2-7; tentatively, D is TRBD2 (6 bases). CDR1 MNHEY and CDR2 SMNVEV come from the germline V gene (reference sequence). The CDR3 loop spans 14 amino acids. The ends were cut back, 3 bases at V and 1 base at J, with 10 bases in the middle.

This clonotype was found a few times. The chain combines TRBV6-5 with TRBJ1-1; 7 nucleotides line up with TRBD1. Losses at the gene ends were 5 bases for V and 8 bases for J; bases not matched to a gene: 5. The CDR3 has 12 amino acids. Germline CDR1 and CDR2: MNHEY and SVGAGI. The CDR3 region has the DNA TGTGCCAGCAGTAGGACAGGATACGAAGCTTTCTTT. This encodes CASSRTGYEAFF.

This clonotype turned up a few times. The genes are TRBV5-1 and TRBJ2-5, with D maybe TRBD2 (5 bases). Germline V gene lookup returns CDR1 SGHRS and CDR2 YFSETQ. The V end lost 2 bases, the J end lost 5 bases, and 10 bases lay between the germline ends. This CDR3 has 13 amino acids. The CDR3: CASSLLVGETQYF. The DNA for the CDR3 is TGCGCCAGCAGCTTACTAGTAGGCGAGACCCAGTACTTC.

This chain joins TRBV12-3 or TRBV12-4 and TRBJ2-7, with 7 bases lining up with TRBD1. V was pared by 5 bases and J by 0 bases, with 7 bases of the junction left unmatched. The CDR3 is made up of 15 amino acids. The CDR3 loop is CASSPTGRTSYEQYF. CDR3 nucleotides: TGTGCCAGCAGTCCGACAGGGCGCACCTCCTACGAGCAGTACTTC.

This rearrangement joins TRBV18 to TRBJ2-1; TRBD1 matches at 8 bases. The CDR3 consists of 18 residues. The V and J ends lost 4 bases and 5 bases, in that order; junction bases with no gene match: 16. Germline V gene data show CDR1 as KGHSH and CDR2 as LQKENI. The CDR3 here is CASSQRQGQGFFDNEQFF. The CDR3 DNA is TGTGCCAGCTCACAAAGGCAAGGACAGGGTTTTTTCGACAATGAGCAGTTCTTC.

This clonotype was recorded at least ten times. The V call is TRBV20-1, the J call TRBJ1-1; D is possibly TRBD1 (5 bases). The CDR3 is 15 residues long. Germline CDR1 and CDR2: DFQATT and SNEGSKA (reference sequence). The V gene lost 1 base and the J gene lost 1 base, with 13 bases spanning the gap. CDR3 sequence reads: CSARGGSRGNTEAFF. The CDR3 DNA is TGCAGTGCTAGAGGGGGCTCAAGGGGGAACACTGAAGCTTTCTTT.

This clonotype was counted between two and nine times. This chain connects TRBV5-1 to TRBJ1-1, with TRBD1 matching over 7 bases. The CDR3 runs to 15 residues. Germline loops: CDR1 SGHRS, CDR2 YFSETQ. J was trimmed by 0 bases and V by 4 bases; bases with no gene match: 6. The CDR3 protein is CASSLGQNMNTEAFF. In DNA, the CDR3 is TGCGCCAGCAGCCTGGGACAGAACATGAACACTGAAGCTTTCTTT.